The clone carrying this T cell receptor (beta chain) appeared once. This sample is drawn from a study of blood T cell repertoires in COVID-19. The germline gives CDR1 KGHDR, CDR2 SFDVKD. Deletions cut 4 bases from V and 7 bases from J, with 10 bases between. The CDR3 length is 13 residues. The repertoire was sequenced with immunoSEQ multiplex PCR; TCRdb's copy has only in-frame clones and lacks some. The data contain over 200,000 clones, around 88% of them singletons. The specimen sequenced was peripheral blood. The origin of this receptor is a man aged 35 to 55 with active or convalescent COVID-19. The chain couples TRBV24-1 to TRBJ2-4; maybe TRBD1 (6 bases). The CDR3 region is CATSDTGTNIQYF. For the CDR3, the DNA is TGTGCCACCAGTGACACAGGGACGAACATTCAGTACTTC.